Listed below are T cell receptor beta chains from one sample, sequenced in a study of lymphopenia after photon versus proton radiotherapy. Here immunoSEQ multiplex PCR was the method, and the copy in TCRdb shows in-frame clones only, minus some. This table has around 20,000 clones, about 85% appearing once. The sequencing here drew on peripheral blood, taken from a patient treated with photon-based radiotherapy. The receptor set was obtained from a man in his sixties with pancreatic cancer. Both conserved end residues are part of each CDR3. D genes are given only for firm matches. Clone size, where shown, is once, few, many, or a class for clones that have expanded.

j_gene	abundance	v_gene	d_gene	CDR3aa	CDR3nt
TRBJ2-5	.	TRBV28	TRBD2	CASSAAGGQETQYF	TGTGCCAGCAGTGCAGCGGGGGGCCAAGAGACCCAGTACTTC
TRBJ2-1	.	TRBV5-5	.	CASSLDSYNEQFF	TGTGCCAGCAGCTTAGACAGTTACAATGAGCAGTTCTTC
TRBJ1-5	few	TRBV15	.	CATSRGLGPNQPQHF	TGTGCCACCAGCAGAGGCCTGGGACCCAATCAGCCCCAGCATTTT
TRBJ1-1	.	TRBV29-1	.	CSGSLLLGNTEAFF	TGCAGCGGGTCGTTGCTCCTCGGGAACACTGAAGCTTTCTTT
TRBJ2-3	.	TRBV7-2	TRBD2	CASSLGQRGNTDTQYF	TGTGCCAGCAGCTTGGGGCAGCGGGGGAACACAGATACGCAGTATTTT
TRBJ1-2	.	TRBV6-5	.	CASLNPGSQGGYTF	TGTGCCAGCCTTAATCCCGGGTCACAAGGTGGCTACACCTTC
TRBJ2-4	.	TRBV19	TRBD1	CASRPPGTGINIQYF	TGTGCCAGTAGACCACCCGGGACAGGCATAAACATTCAGTACTTC
TRBJ2-7	.	TRBV5-1	.	CASSLGYGDPYEQYF	TGCGCCAGCAGCTTGGGTTACGGGGATCCCTACGAGCAGTACTTC
TRBJ1-5	.	TRBV6-6	TRBD1	CASSRQGIIDQPQHF	TGTGCCAGCAGTCGACAGGGGATAATAGATCAGCCCCAGCATTTT
TRBJ2-5	once	TRBV12-5	TRBD2	CASGWTGTSGGGETQYF	TGTGCTAGTGGTTGGACCGGGACTAGCGGGGGCGGTGAGACCCAGTACTTC
TRBJ1-1	.	TRBV30	.	CAWSPKYGGAFF	TGTGCCTGGAGTCCGAAATATGGGGGTGCTTTCTTT
TRBJ1-6	few	TRBV10-3	.	CAISKDPASSPLHF	TGTGCCATCAGCAAAGACCCCGCCAGTTCACCCCTCCACTTT
TRBJ2-3	once	TRBV5-4	TRBD2	CASSLVVSSGGANTQYF	TGTGCCAGCAGCTTGGTGGTATCTAGCGGGGGGGCAAATACGCAGTATTTT
TRBJ1-5	.	TRBV4-1	TRBD1	CASSQGQGAYQPQHF	TGCGCCAGCAGCCAAGGGCAGGGGGCATATCAGCCCCAGCATTTT
TRBJ1-1	.	TRBV11-2	.	CASSPRQFTEAFF	TGTGCCAGCAGCCCCCGACAGTTCACTGAAGCTTTCTTT
TRBJ1-4	.	TRBV6-6	.	CASSYSGQINEKLFF	TGTGCCAGCAGTTACTCTGGACAGATTAATGAAAAACTGTTTTTT
TRBJ2-1	.	TRBV10-2	TRBD2	CATLGGVEQFF	TGCGCCACCCTGGGGGGGGTTGAGCAGTTCTTC
TRBJ2-5	once	TRBV29-1	TRBD2	CSVALAGTETQYF	TGCAGCGTTGCCCTAGCGGGGACGGAGACCCAGTACTTC
TRBJ1-3	few	TRBV7-6	.	CASSASGTSSGNTIYF	TGTGCCAGCAGCGCCTCCGGGACGAGCTCTGGAAACACCATATATTTT
TRBJ1-2	.	TRBV19	TRBD1	CASSVDRGGYGYTF	TGTGCCAGTAGTGTAGACAGGGGTGGCTATGGCTACACCTTC
TRBJ2-7	once	TRBV4-3	.	CASSPGLGPGEQYF	TGCGCCAGCAGCCCGGGACTCGGCCCGGGCGAGCAGTACTTC
TRBJ2-7	once	TRBV30	TRBD2	CAWTERGSYEQYF	TGTGCCTGGACCGAGCGGGGGTCCTACGAGCAGTACTTC
TRBJ2-5	few	TRBV9	.	CASSGPGAETQYF	TGTGCCAGCAGCGGGCCGGGGGCAGAGACCCAGTACTTC
TRBJ2-7	.	TRBV5-1	TRBD1	CASSTGQGLDEQYF	TGCGCCAGCAGCACGGGACAGGGGCTCGACGAGCAGTACTTC
TRBJ2-3	.	TRBV19	TRBD1	CASSISGGTDTQYF	TGTGCCAGTAGTATTTCAGGGGGAACAGATACGCAGTATTTT
TRBJ2-7	once	TRBV5-1	.	CASSVGQLSSYEQYF	TGCGCCAGCAGCGTTGGACAGCTGAGCTCCTACGAGCAGTACTTC
TRBJ1-1	few	TRBV29-1	.	CSVDRGNTEAFF	TGCAGCGTTGACAGGGGGAACACTGAAGCTTTCTTT
TRBJ1-2	.	TRBV6-5	TRBD1	CASSSQGGHNGYTF	TGTGCCAGCAGTAGTCAAGGGGGCCATAATGGCTACACCTTC
TRBJ2-1	.	TRBV6-5	.	CASSYSYSYNEQFF	TGTGCCAGCAGTTACTCCTACTCCTACAATGAGCAGTTCTTC
TRBJ2-7	.	TRBV29-1	TRBD1	CSVEDPWTGGNEQYF	TGCAGCGTTGAAGATCCCTGGACAGGGGGGAACGAGCAGTACTTC
TRBJ2-3	.	TRBV2	TRBD2	CASRAGTSGDTQYF	TGTGCCAGCAGGGCCGGGACTAGCGGGGATACGCAGTATTTT
TRBJ2-7	.	TRBV6-5	.	CASSYSGGTYEQYF	TGTGCCAGCAGTTACAGTGGGGGAACCTACGAGCAGTACTTC
TRBJ1-1	.	TRBV6-6	.	CASSYRGGSTEAFF	TGTGCCAGCAGTTACCGAGGCGGGAGCACTGAAGCTTTCTTT
TRBJ2-3	.	TRBV5-1	.	CASSFFLLRGPSAITDTQYF	TGCGCCAGCAGCTTTTTCCTGCTGCGGGGGCCCTCGGCTATCACAGATACGCAGTATTTT
TRBJ1-5	.	TRBV30	.	CAWSAASARDQPQHF	TGTGCCTGGAGTGCGGCGTCGGCGAGGGATCAGCCCCAGCATTTT
TRBJ2-5	.	TRBV4-1	TRBD2	CATSRGSGGKEETQYF	TGCGCCACCTCAAGGGGAAGCGGGGGGAAAGAAGAGACCCAGTACTTC
TRBJ2-3	.	TRBV7-1	TRBD2	CASSLETSDADTQYF	TGTGCCAGCAGCTTAGAGACTAGCGATGCAGATACGCAGTATTTT
TRBJ2-1	.	TRBV7-3	.	CASSAGTGNEQFF	TGTGCCAGCAGCGCCGGGACTGGCAATGAGCAGTTCTTC
TRBJ2-3	few	TRBV7-2	.	CASSLEARMRADTQYF	TGTGCCAGCAGCTTAGAAGCCAGAATGAGGGCAGATACGCAGTATTTT
TRBJ1-1	.	TRBV12-5	.	CASGMTLEAFF	TGTGCTAGTGGCATGACACTTGAAGCTTTCTTT
TRBJ1-5	.	TRBV19	.	CATSRDTYQPQHF	TGTGCCACCAGCCGGGACACCTATCAGCCCCAGCATTTT
TRBJ2-5	.	TRBV2	.	CASQTVETQYF	TGTGCCAGCCAGACAGTAGAGACCCAGTACTTC
TRBJ2-7	.	TRBV11-2	.	CASRDSQVYEQYF	TGTGCCAGCAGGGACAGCCAAGTTTACGAGCAGTACTTC
TRBJ1-2	.	TRBV15	.	CATSRGDYGYTF	TGTGCCACCAGCAGAGGGGACTATGGCTACACCTTC
TRBJ2-3	.	TRBV6-5	TRBD1	CASSYFQGADTQYF	TGTGCCAGCAGTTACTTCCAGGGGGCGGATACGCAGTATTTT
TRBJ1-4	.	TRBV7-9	.	CASSLPRGSGNEKLFF	TGTGCCAGCAGCTTACCGAGGGGTAGTGGTAATGAAAAACTGTTTTTT
TRBJ1-3	.	TRBV19	.	CASSIEALGNTIYF	TGTGCCAGTAGTATAGAGGCACTCGGAAACACCATATATTTT
TRBJ2-4	.	TRBV9	TRBD1	CASSGGTGKNIQYF	TGTGCCAGCAGCGGCGGGACAGGGAAAAACATTCAGTACTTC
TRBJ1-5	.	TRBV23-1	TRBD1	CARVQGSNQPQHF	TGCGCCAGAGTACAGGGGTCCAATCAGCCCCAGCATTTT
TRBJ1-6	.	TRBV2	TRBD1	CASSRSGTGLDNSPLHF	TGTGCCAGCAGTAGGTCCGGGACAGGGTTAGATAATTCACCCCTCCACTTT
TRBJ1-2	.	TRBV4-2	.	CASSQELNGYTF	TGTGCCAGCAGCCAAGAGTTAAATGGCTACACCTTC
TRBJ1-1	.	TRBV4-1	.	CASSRSGMYFF	TGCGCCAGCAGCCGCTCCGGGATGTACTTCTTT
TRBJ1-6	.	TRBV7-9	TRBD1	CASSSGQGFYNSPLHF	TGTGCCAGCAGCTCCGGACAGGGCTTCTATAATTCACCCCTCCACTTT
TRBJ1-1	.	TRBV4-1	.	CASSQDWDPGRAFF	TGCGCCAGCAGCCAAGATTGGGACCCCGGACGGGCTTTCTTT
TRBJ1-5	.	TRBV29-1	TRBD1	CSVVTGDQPQHF	TGCAGCGTTGTGACAGGGGACCAGCCCCAGCATTTT
TRBJ2-5	.	TRBV7-9	.	CASSLGGHLQETQYF	TGTGCCAGCAGCTTGGGGGGACACCTACAAGAGACCCAGTACTTC
TRBJ2-6	.	TRBV27	.	CASREARGDVLTF	TGTGCCAGCAGGGAGGCCAGGGGGGACGTCCTGACTTTC
TRBJ2-1	.	TRBV6-1	.	CASASRSSYNEQFF	TGTGCCAGCGCCTCCCGAAGCTCCTACAATGAGCAGTTCTTC
TRBJ2-3	.	TRBV9	.	CASSPREGTSLTDTQYF	TGTGCCAGCAGCCCCAGGGAAGGGACCTCCCTCACAGATACGCAGTATTTT